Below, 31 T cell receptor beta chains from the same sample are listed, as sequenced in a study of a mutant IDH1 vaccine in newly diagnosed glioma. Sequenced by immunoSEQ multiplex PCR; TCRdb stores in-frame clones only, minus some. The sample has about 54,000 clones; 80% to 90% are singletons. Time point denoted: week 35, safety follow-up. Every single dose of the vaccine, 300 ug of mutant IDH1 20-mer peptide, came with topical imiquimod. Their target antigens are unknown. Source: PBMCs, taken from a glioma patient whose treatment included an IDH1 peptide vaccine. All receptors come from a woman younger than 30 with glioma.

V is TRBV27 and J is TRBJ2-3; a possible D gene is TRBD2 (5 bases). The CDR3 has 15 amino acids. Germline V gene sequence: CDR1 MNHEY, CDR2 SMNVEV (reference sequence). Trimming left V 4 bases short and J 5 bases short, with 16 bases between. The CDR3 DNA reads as TGTGCCAGCAGTTCTTCTAGCTTCCCTCGAGATACGCAGTATTTT. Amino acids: CASSSSSFPRDTQYF.

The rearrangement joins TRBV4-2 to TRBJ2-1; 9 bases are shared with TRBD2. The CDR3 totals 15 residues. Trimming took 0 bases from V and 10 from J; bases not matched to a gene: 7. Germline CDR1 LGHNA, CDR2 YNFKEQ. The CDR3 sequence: CASSQETTSGREQFF. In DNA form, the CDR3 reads TGTGCCAGCAGCCAAGAAACCACTAGCGGGCGGGAGCAGTTCTTC.

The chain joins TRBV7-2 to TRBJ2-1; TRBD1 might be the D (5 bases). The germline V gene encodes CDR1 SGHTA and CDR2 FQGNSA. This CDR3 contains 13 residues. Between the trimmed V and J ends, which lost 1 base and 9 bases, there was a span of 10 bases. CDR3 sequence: CASSLVGLVEQFF. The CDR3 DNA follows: TGTGCCAGCAGCTTAGTGGGGCTAGTTGAGCAGTTCTTC.

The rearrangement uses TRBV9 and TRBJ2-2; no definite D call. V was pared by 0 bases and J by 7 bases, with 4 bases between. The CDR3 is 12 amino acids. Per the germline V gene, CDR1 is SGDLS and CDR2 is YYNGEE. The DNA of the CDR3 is TGTGCCAGCAGCGTAGTGGACGGGGAGCTGTTTTTT. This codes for CASSVVDGELFF.

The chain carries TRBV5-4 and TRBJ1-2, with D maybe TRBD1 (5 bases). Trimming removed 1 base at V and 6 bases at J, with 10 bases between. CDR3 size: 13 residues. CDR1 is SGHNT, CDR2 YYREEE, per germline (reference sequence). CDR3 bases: TGTGCCAGCAGCTTGTGGGGGGGGGATGGCTACACCTTC. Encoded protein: CASSLWGGDGYTF.

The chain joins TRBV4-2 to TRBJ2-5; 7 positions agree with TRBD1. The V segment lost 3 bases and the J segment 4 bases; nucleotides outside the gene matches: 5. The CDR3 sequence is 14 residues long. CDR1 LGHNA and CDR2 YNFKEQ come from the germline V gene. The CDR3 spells CASSQYYRGETQYF. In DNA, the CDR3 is TGTGCCAGCAGCCAGTATTACAGGGGAGAGACCCAGTACTTC.

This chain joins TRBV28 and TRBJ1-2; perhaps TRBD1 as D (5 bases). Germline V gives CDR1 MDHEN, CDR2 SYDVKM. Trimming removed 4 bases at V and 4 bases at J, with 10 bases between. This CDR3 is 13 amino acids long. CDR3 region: CASSSQGGYGYTF. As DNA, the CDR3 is TGTGCCAGCAGTTCTCAGGGTGGCTATGGCTACACCTTC.

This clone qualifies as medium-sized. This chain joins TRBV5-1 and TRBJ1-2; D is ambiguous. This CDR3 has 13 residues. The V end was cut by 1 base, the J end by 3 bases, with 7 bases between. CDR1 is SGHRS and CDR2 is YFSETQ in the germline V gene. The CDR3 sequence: CASSLNADYGYTF. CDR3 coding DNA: TGCGCCAGCAGCTTGAACGCCGACTATGGCTACACCTTC.

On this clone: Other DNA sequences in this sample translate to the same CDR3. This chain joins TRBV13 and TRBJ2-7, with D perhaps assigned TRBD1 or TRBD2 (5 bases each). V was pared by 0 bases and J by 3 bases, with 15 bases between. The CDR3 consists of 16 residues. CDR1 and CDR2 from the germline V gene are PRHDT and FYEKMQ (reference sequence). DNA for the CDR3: TGTGCCAGCAGCTTAGGAGGGGCTAGTGGGAGCTACGAGCAGTACTTC. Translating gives CASSLGGASGSYEQYF.

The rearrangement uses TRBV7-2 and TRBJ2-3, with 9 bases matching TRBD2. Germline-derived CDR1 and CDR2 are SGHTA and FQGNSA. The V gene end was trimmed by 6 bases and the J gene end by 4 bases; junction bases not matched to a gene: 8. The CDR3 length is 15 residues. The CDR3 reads CASSLAGWGADTQYF. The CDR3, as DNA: TGTGCCAGCAGTCTAGCGGGGTGGGGGGCAGATACGCAGTATTTT.

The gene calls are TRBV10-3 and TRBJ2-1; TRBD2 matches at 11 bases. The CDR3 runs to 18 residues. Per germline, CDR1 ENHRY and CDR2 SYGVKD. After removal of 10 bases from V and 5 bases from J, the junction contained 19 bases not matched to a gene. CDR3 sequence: CATTVGTSGARGDNEQFF. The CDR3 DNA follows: TGTGCCACCACGGTGGGGACTAGCGGAGCCCGGGGGGACAATGAGCAGTTCTTC.

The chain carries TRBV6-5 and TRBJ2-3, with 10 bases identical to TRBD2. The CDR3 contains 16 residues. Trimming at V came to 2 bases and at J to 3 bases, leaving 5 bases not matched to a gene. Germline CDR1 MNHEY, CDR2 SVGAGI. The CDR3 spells CASSYALAGITDTQYF. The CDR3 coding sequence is TGTGCCAGCAGTTACGCACTAGCGGGGATAACAGATACGCAGTATTTT.

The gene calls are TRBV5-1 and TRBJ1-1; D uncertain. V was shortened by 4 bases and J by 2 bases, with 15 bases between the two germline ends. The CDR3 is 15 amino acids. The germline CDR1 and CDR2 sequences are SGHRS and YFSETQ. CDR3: CASSPIGGYNTEAFF. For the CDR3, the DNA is TGCGCCAGCAGCCCCATTGGTGGGTATAACACTGAAGCTTTCTTT.

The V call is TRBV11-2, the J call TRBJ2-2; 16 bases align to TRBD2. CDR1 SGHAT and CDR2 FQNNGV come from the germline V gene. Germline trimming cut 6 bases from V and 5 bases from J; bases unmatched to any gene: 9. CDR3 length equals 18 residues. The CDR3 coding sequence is TGTGCCAGCAGACGTCCCGGGACTAGCGGGAGGGGGACCGGGGAGCTGTTTTTT. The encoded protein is CASRRPGTSGRGTGELFF.

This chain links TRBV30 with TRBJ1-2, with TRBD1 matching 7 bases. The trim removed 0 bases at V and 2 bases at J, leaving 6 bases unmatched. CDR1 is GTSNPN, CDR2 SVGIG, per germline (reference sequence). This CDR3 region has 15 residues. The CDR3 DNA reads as TGTGCCTGGAGTGTAAGGGGGGGACAGAACTATGGCTACACCTTC. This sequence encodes CAWSVRGGQNYGYTF. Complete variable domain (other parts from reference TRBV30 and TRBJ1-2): SQTIHQWPATLVQPVGSPLSLECTVEGTSNPNLYWYRQAAGRGLQLLFYSVGIGQISSEVPQNLSASRPQDRQFILSSKKLLLSDSGFYLCAWSVRGGQNYGYTFGSGTRLTVV.

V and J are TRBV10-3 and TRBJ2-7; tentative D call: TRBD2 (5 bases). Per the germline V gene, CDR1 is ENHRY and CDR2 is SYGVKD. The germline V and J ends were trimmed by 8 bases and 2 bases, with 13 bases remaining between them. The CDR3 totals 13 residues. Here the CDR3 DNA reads TGTGCCATCCCCGGAAGGGAGACCTACGAGCAGTACTTC. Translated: CAIPGRETYEQYF.

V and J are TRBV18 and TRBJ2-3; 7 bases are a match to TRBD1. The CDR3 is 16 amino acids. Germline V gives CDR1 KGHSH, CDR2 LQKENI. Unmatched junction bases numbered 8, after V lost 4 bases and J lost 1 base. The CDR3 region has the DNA TGTGCCAGCTCACGCCTGACAGGGAGTGGCACAGATACGCAGTATTTT. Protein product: CASSRLTGSGTDTQYF.

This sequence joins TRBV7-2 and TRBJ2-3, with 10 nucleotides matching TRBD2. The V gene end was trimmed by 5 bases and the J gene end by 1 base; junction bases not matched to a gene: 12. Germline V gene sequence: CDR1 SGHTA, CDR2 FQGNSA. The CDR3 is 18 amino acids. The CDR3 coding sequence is TGTGCCAGCAGCCCATCCTGGAGGGGGACTAGCGGCACAGATACGCAGTATTTT. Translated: CASSPSWRGTSGTDTQYF. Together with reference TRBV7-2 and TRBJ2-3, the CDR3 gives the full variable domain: GAGVSQSPSNKVTEKGKDVELRCDPISGHTALYWYRQSLGQGLEFLIYFQGNSAPDKSGLPSDRFSAERTGGSVSTLTIQRTQQEDSAVYLCASSPSWRGTSGTDTQYFGPGTRLTVL.

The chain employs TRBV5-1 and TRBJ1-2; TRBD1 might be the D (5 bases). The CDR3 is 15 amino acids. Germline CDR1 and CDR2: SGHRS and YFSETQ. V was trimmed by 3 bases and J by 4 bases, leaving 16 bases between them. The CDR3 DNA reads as TGCGCCAGCAGCTCTTTCCGCGACAGTCTCTATGGCTACACCTTC. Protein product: CASSSFRDSLYGYTF. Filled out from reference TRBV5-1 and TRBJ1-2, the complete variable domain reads KAGVTQTPRYLIKTRGQQVTLSCSPISGHRSVSWYQQTPGQGLQFLFEYFSETQRNKGNFPGRFSGRQFSNSRSEMNVSTLELGDSALYLCASSSFRDSLYGYTFGSGTRLTVV.

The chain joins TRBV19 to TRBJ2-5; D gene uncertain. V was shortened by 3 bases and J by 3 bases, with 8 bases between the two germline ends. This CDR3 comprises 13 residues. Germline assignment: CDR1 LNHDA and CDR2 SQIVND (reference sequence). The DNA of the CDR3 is TGTGCCAGTAGTATGAGCAGGAAAGAGACCCAGTACTTC. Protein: CASSMSRKETQYF. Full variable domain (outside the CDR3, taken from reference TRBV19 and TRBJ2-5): DGGITQSPKYLFRKEGQNVTLSCEQNLNHDAMYWYRQDPGQGLRLIYYSQIVNDFQKGDIAEGYSVSREKKESFPLTVTSAQKNPTAFYLCASSMSRKETQYFGPGTRLLVL.

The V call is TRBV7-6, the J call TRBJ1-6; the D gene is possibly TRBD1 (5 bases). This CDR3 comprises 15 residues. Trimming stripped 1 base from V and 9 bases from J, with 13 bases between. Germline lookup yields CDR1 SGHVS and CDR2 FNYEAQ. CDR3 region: CASSLGPGTLSPLHF. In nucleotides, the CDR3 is TGTGCCAGCAGCTTAGGTCCAGGGACCCTTTCACCCCTCCACTTT.

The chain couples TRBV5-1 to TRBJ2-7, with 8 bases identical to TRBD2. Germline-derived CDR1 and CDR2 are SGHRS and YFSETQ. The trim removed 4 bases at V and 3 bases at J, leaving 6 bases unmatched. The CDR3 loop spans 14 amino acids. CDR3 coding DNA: TGCGCCAGCAGCGGCGGTAGCGGGAACTACGAGCAGTACTTC. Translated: CASSGGSGNYEQYF. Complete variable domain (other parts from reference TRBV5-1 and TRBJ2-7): KAGVTQTPRYLIKTRGQQVTLSCSPISGHRSVSWYQQTPGQGLQFLFEYFSETQRNKGNFPGRFSGRQFSNSRSEMNVSTLELGDSALYLCASSGGSGNYEQYFGPGTRLTVT.

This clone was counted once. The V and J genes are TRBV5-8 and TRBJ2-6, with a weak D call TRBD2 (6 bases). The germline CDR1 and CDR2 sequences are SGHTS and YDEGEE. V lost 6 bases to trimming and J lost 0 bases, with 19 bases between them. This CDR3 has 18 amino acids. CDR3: CASTPRGVLLSGANVLTF. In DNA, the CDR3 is TGTGCCAGCACCCCTCGCGGGGTGCTACTCTCTGGGGCCAACGTCCTGACTTTC. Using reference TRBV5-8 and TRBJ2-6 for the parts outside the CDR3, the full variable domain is EAGVTQSPTHLIKTRGQQATLRCSPISGHTSVYWYQQALGLGLQFLLWYDEGEERNRGNFPPRFSGRQFPNYSSELNVNALELEDSALYLCASTPRGVLLSGANVLTFGAGSRLTVL.

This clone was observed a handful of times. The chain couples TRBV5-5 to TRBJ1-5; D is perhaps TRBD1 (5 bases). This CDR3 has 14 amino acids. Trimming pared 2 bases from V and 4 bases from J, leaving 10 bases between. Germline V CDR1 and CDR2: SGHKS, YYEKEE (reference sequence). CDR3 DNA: TGTGCCAGCAGCTTTGGGTCAGGGAATCAGCCCCAGCATTTT. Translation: CASSFGSGNQPQHF.

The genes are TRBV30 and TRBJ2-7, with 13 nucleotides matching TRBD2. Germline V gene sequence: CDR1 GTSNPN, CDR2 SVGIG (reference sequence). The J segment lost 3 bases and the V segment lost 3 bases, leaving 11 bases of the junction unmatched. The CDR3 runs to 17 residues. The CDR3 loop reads CAWSDITSGRAFYEQYF. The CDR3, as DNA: TGTGCCTGGAGCGATATAACTAGCGGGAGGGCCTTCTACGAGCAGTACTTC.

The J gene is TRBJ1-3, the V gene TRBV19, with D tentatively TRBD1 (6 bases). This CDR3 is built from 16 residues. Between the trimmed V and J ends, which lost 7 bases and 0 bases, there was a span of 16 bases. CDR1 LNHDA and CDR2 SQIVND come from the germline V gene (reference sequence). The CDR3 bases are TGTGCCAGTACCAGTGAACAGGGTGTCTCTGGAAACACCATATATTTT. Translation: CASTSEQGVSGNTIYF.

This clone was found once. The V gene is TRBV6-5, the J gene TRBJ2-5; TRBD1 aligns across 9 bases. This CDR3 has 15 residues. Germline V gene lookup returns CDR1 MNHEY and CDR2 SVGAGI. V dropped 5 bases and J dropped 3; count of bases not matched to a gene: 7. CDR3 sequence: CASSLGQGMEETQYF. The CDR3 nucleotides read TGTGCCAGCAGTCTGGGACAGGGAATGGAAGAGACCCAGTACTTC.

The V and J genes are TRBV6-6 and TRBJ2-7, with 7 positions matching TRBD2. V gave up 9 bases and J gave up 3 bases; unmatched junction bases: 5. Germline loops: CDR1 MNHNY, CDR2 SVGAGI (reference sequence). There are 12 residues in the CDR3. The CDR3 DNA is TGTGCCAGTGGGGCTAGCGGCTACGAGCAGTACTTC. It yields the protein CASGASGYEQYF.

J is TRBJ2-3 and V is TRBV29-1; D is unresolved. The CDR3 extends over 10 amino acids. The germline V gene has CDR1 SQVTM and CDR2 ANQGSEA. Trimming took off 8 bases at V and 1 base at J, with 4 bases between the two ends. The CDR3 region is CSIGTDTQYF. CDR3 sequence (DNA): TGCAGCATTGGCACAGATACGCAGTATTTT.

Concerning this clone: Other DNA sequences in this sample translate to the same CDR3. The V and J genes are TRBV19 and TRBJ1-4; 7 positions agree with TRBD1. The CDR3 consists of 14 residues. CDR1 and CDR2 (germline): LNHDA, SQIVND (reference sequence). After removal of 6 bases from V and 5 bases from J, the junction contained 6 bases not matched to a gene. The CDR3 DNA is TGTGCCAGTAGCCCGGGACAGTTAAATGAAAAACTGTTTTTT. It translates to CASSPGQLNEKLFF.

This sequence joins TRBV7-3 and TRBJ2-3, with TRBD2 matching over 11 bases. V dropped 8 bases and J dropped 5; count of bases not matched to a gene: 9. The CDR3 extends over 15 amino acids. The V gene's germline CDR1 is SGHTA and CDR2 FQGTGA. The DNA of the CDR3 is TGTGCCAGCCTCCTTAGCGGGAGGGTGGGAGATACGCAGTATTTT. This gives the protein CASLLSGRVGDTQYF.